The rows below give T cell receptor beta chains drawn from one sample of a study of patients and donors after allogeneic stem cell transplantation. MiXCR, applied by TCRdb to the RT-PCR reads, yields one record per CDR3 protein. The data hold around 170,000 distinct CDR3 sequences, with about 24% observed a single time. The sequenced sample consisted of blood, either unsorted or a sorted T cell fraction (not recorded which). The origin of the receptors is a human donor who was either an allogeneic HSCT recipient or a stem cell or donor lymphocyte infusion donor (not recorded which). It is not recorded whose cells these are; they may come from a transplant donor. Both conserved end residues are part of each CDR3. Fields, in order: V gene, CDR3 length, J gene, clone size, D gene, CDR3 protein, CDR3 DNA. D genes are given only for firm matches. Rows may omit the clone size; those that give it use once, few, many or a size class.

TRBV6-1,15,TRBJ1-1,many,.,CASSEARLMNTEAFF,TGTGCCAGCAGTGAAGCGCGGCTAATGAACACTGAAGCTTTCTTT
TRBV29-1,10,TRBJ1-1,many,.,CSVTYTEAFF,TGCAGCGTTACTTACACTGAAGCTTTCTTT
TRBV10-3,17,TRBJ1-2,many,.,CAISESSGSLVNYGYTF,TGTGCCATCAGTGAGTCCTCCGGGTCCCTGGTTAACTATGGCTACACCTTC
TRBV20-1,13,TRBJ2-3,few,.,CSARLVSVDTQYF,TGCAGTGCTAGACTGGTGAGCGTAGATACGCAGTATTTT
TRBV5-1,16,TRBJ1-1,.,TRBD1,CASSLDGTGLNTEAFF,TGCGCCAGCAGCTTGGACGGGACAGGGTTAAACACTGAAGCTTTCTTT
TRBV4-2,15,TRBJ1-1,.,.,CASNHQTAMNTEAFF,TGTGCCAGCAACCATCAGACAGCGATGAACACTGAAGCTTTCTTT
TRBV7-9,16,TRBJ2-3,few,.,CASSLYVSRETDTQYF,TGTGCCAGCAGCTTATATGTCTCTCGGGAGACAGATACGCAGTATTTT
TRBV2,14,TRBJ2-5,.,.,CASSAMGVQETQYF,TGTGCCAGCAGTGCCATGGGGGTTCAAGAGACCCAGTACTTC
TRBV6-5,14,TRBJ1-1,.,.,CASRLSGGNTEAFF,TGTGCCAGCAGACTCAGTGGGGGGAACACTGAAGCTTTCTTT
TRBV28,15,TRBJ1-2,.,TRBD1,CASSTEQQGARGYTF,TGTGCCAGCAGTACAGAACAACAGGGGGCTCGAGGCTACACCTTC
TRBV12-3/TRBV12-4,14,TRBJ1-3,few,.,CANSRGDSGNTIYF,TGTGCCAACTCAAGGGGCGACTCTGGAAACACCATATATTTT
TRBV12-3/TRBV12-4,13,TRBJ1-1,many,.,CASSFMGYVEAFF,TGTGCCAGCAGTTTTATGGGATATGTTGAAGCTTTCTTT
TRBV5-1,13,TRBJ2-7,few,.,CASRGRTSNEQYF,TGCGCCAGCAGAGGCAGGACCTCCAACGAGCAGTACTTC
TRBV5-1,19,TRBJ1-3,few,.,CASSLDGGAGTIPGNTIYF,TGCGCCAGCAGCTTGGACGGTGGTGCAGGGACGATTCCTGGAAACACCATATATTTT
TRBV7-9,15,TRBJ1-1,.,.,CASSPYGGGHTEAFF,TGTGCCAGCAGCCCCTACGGGGGTGGTCACACTGAAGCTTTCTTT
TRBV12-3/TRBV12-4,12,TRBJ1-2,many,.,CASSAGTGGYTF,TGTGCCAGCAGTGCGGGCACGGGGGGCTACACCTTC
TRBV7-9,13,TRBJ2-7,few,.,CASSQGGFYEQYF,TGTGCCAGCAGCCAAGGAGGCTTTTACGAGCAGTACTTC
TRBV7-9,15,TRBJ1-5,.,TRBD1,CASSLNGQVAQPQHF,TGTGCCAGCAGCCTAAACGGACAGGTCGCTCAGCCCCAGCATTTT
TRBV12-3/TRBV12-4,15,TRBJ2-1,.,TRBD2,CASTASGRAYNEQFF,TGTGCCAGCACTGCTAGCGGGAGGGCCTACAATGAGCAGTTCTTC
TRBV5-1,13,TRBJ1-1,.,.,CASSLVGGYSAFF,TGCGCCAGCAGCTTGGTTGGGGGGTATAGCGCTTTCTTT
TRBV3-1,16,TRBJ1-4,many,.,CASSQDLGQKNEKLFF,TGTGCCAGCAGCCAAGATCTCGGGCAGAAGAATGAAAAACTGTTTTTT
TRBV30,14,TRBJ1-2,.,TRBD1,CAWAQPGQGRGYTF,TGTGCCTGGGCCCAACCGGGACAGGGGCGGGGCTACACCTTC
TRBV10-3,13,TRBJ1-2,.,.,CAISGPLNYGYTF,TGTGCCATCAGCGGACCGCTTAACTATGGCTACACCTTC
TRBV20-1,14,TRBJ2-4,few,.,CSATADTSWNIQYF,TGCAGTGCTACCGCGGACACTAGTTGGAACATTCAGTACTTC
TRBV14,14,TRBJ2-7,.,TRBD1,CASRGTDTYYEQYF,TGTGCCAGCAGAGGGACAGACACTTACTACGAGCAGTACTTC
TRBV12-3/TRBV12-4,13,TRBJ2-1,.,.,CASSIMDGNEQFF,TGTGCCAGCAGTATAATGGACGGAAATGAGCAGTTCTTC
TRBV7-3,13,TRBJ2-5,once,.,CASSLTAVGTQYF,TGTGCCAGCAGCTTAACGGCGGTAGGGACCCAGTACTTC
TRBV20-1,13,TRBJ1-4,few,.,CSAGSTTNEKLFF,TGCAGTGCGGGGTCTACAACTAATGAAAAACTGTTTTTT
TRBV5-1,13,TRBJ2-7,few,.,CASSSTSSGEQYF,TGCGCCAGCAGCTCCACTTCTTCAGGCGAGCAGTACTTC
TRBV23-1,16,TRBJ2-7,.,TRBD2,CASSQWEGGRPYEQYF,TGCGCCAGCAGTCAATGGGAGGGAGGACGCCCCTACGAGCAGTACTTC
TRBV7-9,14,TRBJ1-2,few,TRBD1,CASSQGQGGYGYTF,TGTGCCAGCAGCCAAGGACAGGGGGGATATGGCTACACCTTC
TRBV29-1,14,TRBJ2-7,few,TRBD2,CSVERGGFPYEQYF,TGCAGCGTTGAACGGGGAGGGTTTCCCTACGAGCAGTACTTC
TRBV7-7,15,TRBJ1-1,few,.,CASSSPASGGTEAFF,TGTGCTAGCAGCTCCCCAGCTTCCGGGGGCACTGAAGCTTTCTTT
TRBV5-1,15,TRBJ1-5,few,.,CASSFRPSPNRPQHF,TGCGCCAGCAGCTTTAGGCCATCCCCTAACCGGCCCCAGCATTTT
TRBV7-2,17,TRBJ2-1,few,TRBD2,CASSLGRLAGGSNEQFF,TGTGCCAGCAGCTTAGGACGACTAGCGGGAGGGAGCAATGAGCAGTTCTTC
TRBV25-1,11,TRBJ2-2,.,.,CASTVGGELFF,TGTGCCAGCACCGTAGGCGGGGAGCTGTTTTTT
TRBV6-5,11,TRBJ1-2,.,.,CASGPGNGYTF,TGTGCCAGCGGCCCGGGGAACGGCTACACCTTC
TRBV5-1,16,TRBJ2-3,.,TRBD1,CASSRRTGPGTDTQYF,TGCGCCAGCAGCCGTAGGACAGGGCCTGGCACAGATACGCAGTATTTT
TRBV9,14,TRBJ1-3,.,.,CASSVESLGNTIYF,TGTGCCAGCAGCGTAGAATCCCTTGGAAACACCATATATTTT
TRBV24-1,17,TRBJ2-3,.,TRBD2,CATSEPTSGSSPDTQYF,TGTGCCACCAGTGAACCTACTAGCGGGAGCTCCCCCGATACGCAGTATTTT
TRBV7-9,15,TRBJ2-5,.,TRBD1,CASSLSRDRVETQYF,TGTGCCAGCAGCTTGTCAAGGGACAGGGTGGAGACCCAGTACTTC
TRBV20-1,18,TRBJ1-5,.,.,CSARDFSFGGDGNQPQHF,TGCAGTGCTAGAGATTTTTCCTTCGGAGGGGATGGCAATCAGCCCCAGCATTTT
TRBV5-6,14,TRBJ2-7,once,.,CASSLPVPNYEQYF,TGTGCCAGCAGCTTGCCGGTCCCGAATTACGAGCAGTACTTC
TRBV5-1,13,TRBJ1-5,many,TRBD1,CASSPGGNQPQHF,TGCGCCAGCAGCCCAGGGGGGAATCAGCCCCAGCATTTT
TRBV20-1,14,TRBJ2-3,.,TRBD2,CSASPGGATDTQYF,TGCAGTGCTAGTCCGGGAGGGGCCACAGATACGCAGTATTTT
TRBV5-1,17,TRBJ2-7,.,.,CASSFVTGLRGIYEQYF,TGCGCCAGCAGCTTTGTGACAGGCCTAAGGGGAATCTACGAGCAGTACTTC
TRBV29-1,9,TRBJ1-2,.,.,CSVEKGYTF,TGCAGCGTTGAAAAGGGCTACACCTTC
TRBV11-3,15,TRBJ2-1,.,.,CASSLVDNSYNEQFF,TGTGCCAGCAGCTTAGTGGACAACTCCTACAATGAGCAGTTCTTC
TRBV14,16,TRBJ1-5,.,.,CASSLNVDSSNQPQHF,TGTGCCAGCAGCCTTAATGTAGATTCTAGCAATCAGCCCCAGCATTTT
TRBV11-1,15,TRBJ2-5,few,TRBD1,CASSLGPDRQETQYF,TGTGCCAGCAGCTTAGGCCCGGACAGGCAAGAGACCCAGTACTTC
TRBV12-3/TRBV12-4,12,TRBJ2-1,.,.,CASSSLGNEQFF,TGTGCCAGCAGCTCCCTAGGTAATGAGCAGTTCTTC